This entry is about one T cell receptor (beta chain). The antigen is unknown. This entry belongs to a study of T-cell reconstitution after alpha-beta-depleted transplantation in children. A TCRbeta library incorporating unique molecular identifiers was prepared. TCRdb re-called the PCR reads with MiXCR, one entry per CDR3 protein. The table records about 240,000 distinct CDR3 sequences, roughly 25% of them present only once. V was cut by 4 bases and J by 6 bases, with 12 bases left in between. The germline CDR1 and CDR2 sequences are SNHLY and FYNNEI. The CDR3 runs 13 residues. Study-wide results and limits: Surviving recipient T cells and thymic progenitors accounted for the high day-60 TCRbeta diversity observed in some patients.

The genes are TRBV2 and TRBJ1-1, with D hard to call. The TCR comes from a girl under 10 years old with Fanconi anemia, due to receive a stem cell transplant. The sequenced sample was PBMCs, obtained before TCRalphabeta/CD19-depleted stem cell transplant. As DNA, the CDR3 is TGTGCCAGCAGTGTCCCCAGCGTCTCTGAAGCTTTCTTT. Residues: CASSVPSVSEAFF.